This is a list of T cell receptor beta chains from one sample in a study of T cell repertoires in cytomegalovirus infection. TCRdb re-derived calls from the reads in MiXCR, one entry per CDR3 protein. The sample holds about 770,000 distinct CDR3 sequences, under 35% seen once. For these receptors, no antigen is known. Sequenced here: cultured CD8+ T cells from PBMCs, sampled from culture after CMV antigen stimulation. Every receptor here comes from a human donor in good health (CMV status not recorded). Some clones in this sample may be carry-over from other donors' samples. CDR3s include the opening cysteine and the closing phenylalanine or tryptophan. The size entry is marked missing in some rows and otherwise reads once, few, many or a size class.

J gene,clone size,V gene,CDR3 protein
TRBJ2-7,few,TRBV7-9,CASRTTSEYEQYF
TRBJ2-6,many,TRBV5-4,CASSLLPRGGFLSGANVLTF
TRBJ2-2,-,TRBV11-3,CASSSRDRDQPWDTGELFF
TRBJ2-3,few,TRBV15,CATSREGLYPFEDTQYF
TRBJ2-5,few,TRBV7-7,CASSPNRPGEETQYF
TRBJ1-5,few,TRBV6-2/TRBV6-3,CASSTLRQGYQPQHF
TRBJ2-5,many,TRBV7-2,CASSSWTSGIQETQYF
TRBJ2-6,-,TRBV27,CASSAYSSGANVLTF
TRBJ2-5,once,TRBV5-4,CASSLGTSDGETQYF
TRBJ2-7,-,TRBV12-3/TRBV12-4,CASSVPGSYEQYF
TRBJ1-1,few,TRBV15,CAVRVGATEAFF
TRBJ1-1,few,TRBV19,CASSIIGQAYLNTEAFF
TRBJ2-2,once,TRBV2,CASSEAKGGRGELFF
TRBJ1-2,many,TRBV12-3/TRBV12-4,CASTPGSPGVYGYTF
TRBJ1-1,many,TRBV7-9,CASSSRGGENTEAFF
TRBJ1-5,few,TRBV6-1,CASTRDSEEETIGQPQHF
TRBJ2-5,few,TRBV10-3,CAIRMDREGTQYF
TRBJ2-2,-,TRBV27,CASSIRGGNTGELFF
TRBJ2-7,few,TRBV6-1,CASSEAGGQTYEQYF
TRBJ1-2,-,TRBV4-2,CASSQARFNYGYTF
TRBJ2-2,-,TRBV12-3/TRBV12-4,CASSRSAGELFF
TRBJ2-7,few,TRBV27,CASSPNWGRSYEQYF
TRBJ1-2,many,TRBV27,CASSFSGNYGYTF
TRBJ2-3,few,TRBV6-1,CASSPWVKLEGTDTQYF
TRBJ2-5,few,TRBV25-1,CASSEFFGQSQETQYF
TRBJ2-5,-,TRBV14,CASTPRRLSGGAQETQYF
TRBJ1-3,-,TRBV7-9,CASSLAGTELAGNTIYF
TRBJ1-5,once,TRBV6-1,CASSDRGIQPQHF
TRBJ2-1,-,TRBV2,CASSEARGGGNEQFF
TRBJ2-5,-,TRBV25-1,CASSDLNRGYQETQYF
TRBJ1-1,-,TRBV5-6,CASSFGGYMNTEAFF
TRBJ1-2,few,TRBV27,CASSDSLYGYTF
TRBJ1-1,once,TRBV2,CASHKTNTEAFF
TRBJ1-1,-,TRBV7-6,CASSAGGRRANTEAFF
TRBJ1-5,many,TRBV18,CASSPSSWGAGQPQHF
TRBJ1-6,-,TRBV6-5,CASSYSSREYNSPLHF
TRBJ2-5,few,TRBV20-1,CSAREGTSGETQYF
TRBJ1-5,-,TRBV5-5,CASSVFSYQPQHF
TRBJ1-1,-,TRBV2,CASTRGGQRNTEAFF
TRBJ1-4,few,TRBV10-3,CAISEHQGEKLFF
TRBJ1-1,many,TRBV7-8,CASSLDRDLGETEAFF
TRBJ1-2,-,TRBV6-2/TRBV6-3,CASSARRASLIGYTF
TRBJ1-5,once,TRBV6-1,CASRRLGDRGPQPQHF
TRBJ2-1,-,TRBV6-6,CASSYSTASGGHLGNEQFF